Presented here are 19 T cell receptor beta chains from one specimen sequenced in a study of radiotherapy plus CTLA-4 blockade in lung cancer. Assay: immunoSEQ multiplex PCR; the TCRdb copy retains only in-frame clones and omits some. Counted here are roughly 51,000 clones, less than 90% occurring once; the ten biggest clones make up less than 20%. The material sequenced was peripheral blood, taken from a patient treated with radiotherapy plus ipilimumab. The receptors here all came from a human donor with non-small cell lung cancer that progressed on radiotherapy plus ipilimumab. Some clones in this sample may be carry-over from other donors' samples.

The V call is TRBV9, the J call TRBJ1-6; the D gene is possibly TRBD1 (5 bases). CDR1 and CDR2 from the germline V gene are SGDLS and YYNGEE. This CDR3 comprises 13 residues. V lost 3 bases and J 10 bases, leaving 11 bases between the germline ends. The CDR3 coding sequence is TGTGCCAGCAGCGGGGAGGGGCTGTCACCCCTCCACTTT. This encodes CASSGEGLSPLHF.

This chain uses TRBV5-4 with TRBJ2-6, with D possibly being TRBD1 (6 bases). The CDR3 has 15 residues. Trimming cost V 5 bases and J 2 bases, with 11 bases left between them. The germline V gene has CDR1 SGHNT and CDR2 YYREEE (reference sequence). Here the CDR3 reads CASRTTGTGANVLTF. For the CDR3, the DNA is TGTGCCAGCAGGACTACAGGGACTGGGGCCAACGTCCTGACTTTC.

The chain joins TRBV7-3 to TRBJ2-2; 8 bases line up with TRBD2. V shed 6 bases and J 2 bases; nucleotides not matched to a gene: 17. The germline CDR1 and CDR2 sequences are SGHTA and FQGTGA. The CDR3 covers 19 residues. The CDR3 DNA is TGTGCCAGCAGTCGGTTTCGGACAGCGGGGGCGGCAAACACCGGGGAGCTGTTTTTT. Translating gives CASSRFRTAGAANTGELFF.

The chain combines TRBV4-1 with TRBJ2-6; tentatively, D is TRBD1 (5 bases). The CDR3 totals 16 residues. The germline CDR1 and CDR2 sequences are MGHRA and YSYEKL. V was pared by 4 bases and J by 3 bases, with 13 bases between. DNA of the CDR3: TGCGCCAGCAGCCTTCGCTGGGGCTTTGGGGCCAACGTCCTGACTTTC. Protein product: CASSLRWGFGANVLTF.

The chain joins TRBV7-2 to TRBJ2-1; TRBD2 matches at 11 bases. The CDR3 consists of 16 residues. Germline assignment: CDR1 SGHTA and CDR2 FQGNSA. After removal of 5 bases from V and 10 bases from J, the junction contained 13 bases not matched to a gene. CDR3 sequence: CASSPRTSGPSGEQFF. In DNA, the CDR3 is TGTGCCAGCAGCCCGAGGACTAGCGGGCCCTCTGGAGAGCAGTTCTTC.

The sample holds a few counts of this clone. The rearrangement joins TRBV4-1 to TRBJ2-7; 10 bases are a match to TRBD1. Per germline, CDR1 MGHRA and CDR2 YSYEKL. Unmatched junction bases numbered 6, after V lost 3 bases and J lost 1 base. This CDR3 is built from 16 residues. CDR3 region: CASSHSGTGESYEQYF. The CDR3 DNA follows: TGCGCCAGCAGCCACTCCGGGACAGGGGAGTCCTACGAGCAGTACTTC.

V is TRBV2 and J is TRBJ1-5; 7 bases fit TRBD1. Germline loops: CDR1 SNHLY, CDR2 FYNNEI. J lost 4 bases, V lost 10 bases, and 19 bases had no gene match. CDR3 length: 17 amino acids. The CDR3 spells CATSRARGLYGNQPQHF. The CDR3 bases are TGTGCCACTTCCCGGGCCAGGGGGTTATATGGTAATCAGCCCCAGCATTTT.

The chain has TRBV5-1 and TRBJ2-1, with 9 bases lining up with TRBD1. Germline V gene sequence: CDR1 SGHRS, CDR2 YFSETQ. The junction had 4 bases not matched to a gene; V was cut back by 0 bases and J by 3 bases. This CDR3 region has 16 residues. The DNA for the CDR3 is TGCGCCAGCAGCTTGGGGGGACAGGGAAACTACAATGAGCAGTTCTTC. Residues: CASSLGGQGNYNEQFF.

The rearrangement links TRBV11-2 to TRBJ2-1; 14 bases map to TRBD2. CDR1 is SGHAT and CDR2 is FQNNGV in the germline V gene. Losses at the gene ends were 1 base for V and 10 bases for J; bases not matched to a gene: 9. The CDR3 has 17 amino acids. This CDR3 reads CASSLGGRTSGGSEQFF. Here the CDR3 DNA reads TGTGCCAGCAGCTTAGGAGGTCGGACTAGCGGGGGGTCGGAGCAGTTCTTC.

The chain is built from TRBV14 and TRBJ2-1; 10 nucleotides match TRBD2. Germline V gene lookup returns CDR1 SGHDN and CDR2 FVKESK. V shed 8 bases, J shed 5 bases, and the junction held 6 bases outside the gene matches. This CDR3 has 14 amino acids. The CDR3 sequence is CASSAGGPHNEQFF. As DNA, the CDR3 is TGTGCCAGCTCAGCGGGGGGGCCCCACAATGAGCAGTTCTTC.

The chain combines TRBV18 with TRBJ2-5; 9 positions agree with TRBD1. Judging by the DNA end, TRBJ2-7 fits better; the J call may be wrong. Germline loops: CDR1 KGHSH, CDR2 LQKENI. The CDR3 loop spans 15 amino acids. CDR3 protein: CASSSIPGQGSEQYF. The CDR3 DNA sequence: TGTGCCAGCTCATCAATTCCGGGACAGGGATCCGAGCAGTACTTC.

V usage is TRBV6-5 and J usage is TRBJ2-7; a weak D match, TRBD2 (7 bases). Trimming cost V 2 bases and J 6 bases, with 14 bases left between them. Per germline, CDR1 MNHEY and CDR2 SVGAGI. This CDR3 has 14 amino acids. The DNA for the CDR3 is TGTGCCAGCAGTTACGGGCGGGGGCCCTTCGAGCAGTACTTC. Translating gives CASSYGRGPFEQYF.

The chain combines TRBV29-1 with TRBJ2-5, with a weak D call TRBD2 (5 bases). The germline CDR1 and CDR2 sequences are SQVTM and ANQGSEA. CDR3 length: 10 amino acids. V gave up 8 bases and J gave up 3 bases, with 7 bases separating them. The CDR3: CSSGKETQYF. The CDR3 DNA follows: TGCAGCTCGGGGAAAGAGACCCAGTACTTC.

The gene calls are TRBV19 and TRBJ1-1, with D perhaps TRBD1 (6 bases). V was clipped by 7 bases and J by 14 bases, with 17 bases between them. The germline V gene encodes CDR1 LNHDA and CDR2 SQIVND (reference sequence). The CDR3 length is 11 residues. The CDR3 DNA reads TGTGCCAGTACTGGGGGGGGCAGGGGATTCTTT. Amino acids: CASTGGGRGFF.

The V and J genes are TRBV7-9 and TRBJ1-1, with D possibly being TRBD1 (5 bases). Trimming shortened V by 0 bases and J by 5 bases, and 13 bases separated the two germline ends. This CDR3 region has 15 residues. CDR1 and CDR2 (germline): SEHNR, FQNEAQ (reference sequence). Here the CDR3 reads CASSLAQGFDTEAFF. In DNA, the CDR3 is TGTGCCAGCAGCTTAGCTCAGGGTTTCGATACTGAAGCTTTCTTT.

This clone was seen a single time. Written as DNA, the CDR3 is TGCGCCAGCAGCTGGGGACAGGGGACCTACGAGCAGTACTTC. Protein product: CASSWGQGTYEQYF. The chain combines TRBV5-1 with TRBJ2-7; TRBD1 matches at 10 bases. V dropped 3 bases and J dropped 2; count of bases not matched to a gene: 2. This CDR3 has 14 amino acids. Germline V CDR1 and CDR2: SGHRS, YFSETQ.

CDR3 DNA sequence: TGTGCCAGCAGACGAGCGGGACCTTCCCCCTACGAGCAGTACTTC. The encoded protein is CASRRAGPSPYEQYF. The rearrangement joins TRBV6-5 to TRBJ2-7; the match to TRBD2 covers 7 bases. Germline trimming cut 6 bases from V and 2 bases from J; bases unmatched to any gene: 10. Germline V gene data show CDR1 as MNHEY and CDR2 as SVGAGI. This CDR3 is built from 15 residues.

V is TRBV18 and J is TRBJ2-3; the D is unclear. Deletions cut 3 bases from V and 4 bases from J, with 11 bases between. Germline V gene lookup returns CDR1 KGHSH and CDR2 LQKENI. The CDR3 sequence is 14 residues long. CDR3 in DNA: TGTGCCAGCTCACCCACTCGACAACCAGATACGCAGTATTTT. Protein: CASSPTRQPDTQYF.

This clone was seen only once. The rearrangement links TRBV25-1 to TRBJ2-3; 9 nucleotides agree with TRBD2. The CDR3 totals 16 residues. Germline trimming cut 6 bases from V and 2 bases from J; bases unmatched to any gene: 9. Germline V gene sequence: CDR1 MGHDK, CDR2 SYGVNS. The CDR3 loop is CASRPPSGGFTDTQYF. The CDR3 region has the DNA TGTGCCAGCAGGCCCCCCAGCGGGGGGTTCACAGATACGCAGTATTTT.